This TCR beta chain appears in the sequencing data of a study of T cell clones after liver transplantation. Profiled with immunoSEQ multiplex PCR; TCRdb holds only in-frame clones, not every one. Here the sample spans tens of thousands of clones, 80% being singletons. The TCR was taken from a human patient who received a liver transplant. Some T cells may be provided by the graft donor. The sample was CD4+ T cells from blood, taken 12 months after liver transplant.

The CDR3 protein is CASSFRTGRNTEAFF. Here the CDR3 DNA reads TGTGCCAGCAGCTTCCGGACAGGGAGGAACACTGAAGCTTTCTTT. This chain links TRBV5-4 with TRBJ1-1, with 8 positions matching TRBD1. Germline CDR1 reads SGHNT; CDR2 reads YYREEE (reference sequence). The V gene end was trimmed by 2 bases and the J gene end by 1 base; junction bases not matched to a gene: 4. The CDR3 runs 15 residues.